Listed below are T cell receptor beta chains from one sample, sequenced in a study of PD-L1 blockade in urothelial cancer. Sequencing used immunoSEQ multiplex PCR; TCRdb keeps in-frame clones, though not all of them. The data show about 44,000 clones, roughly 78% seen once. The sample was PBMCs, taken around atezolizumab (anti-PD-L1) treatment. These receptors were collected from a man between 65 and 85 years old with urothelial cancer. Each CDR3 is given with its conserved first and last residue. A D gene is named only where the DNA matches it firmly. Clone size, where shown, is once, few, many, or a class for clones that have expanded.

j_gene	d_gene	v_gene	abundance	CDR3nt	CDR3aa
TRBJ1-1	.	TRBV5-1	.	TGCGCCACCGCCCAACAACGCGGAACTGAAGCTTTCTTT	CATAQQRGTEAFF
TRBJ2-5	.	TRBV9	.	TGTGCCAGCAGCCCACGACAGAAGCATGCGGGACCTCTATCGGAGACCCAGTACTTC	CASSPRQKHAGPLSETQYF
TRBJ1-2	.	TRBV6-5	.	TGTGCCAGCAGTCTTGGGGCCTCTTCCTATGGCTACACCTTC	CASSLGASSYGYTF
TRBJ1-2	.	TRBV7-9	.	TGTGCCAGCAGCTTAGGCCCACAAGGGGGTGGCTACACCTTC	CASSLGPQGGGYTF
TRBJ2-7	TRBD2	TRBV9	.	TGTGCCAGCAGCGCCAGAGCGGGGGCCTACGAGCAGTACTTC	CASSARAGAYEQYF
TRBJ2-3	TRBD1	TRBV18	few	TGTGCCAGCTCACCACAGGACAGGGTGGCCGATACGCAGTATTTT	CASSPQDRVADTQYF
TRBJ2-1	TRBD2	TRBV7-9	.	TGTGCCAGCAGCGAAACCGGGACTAGCGACCTGGGTGAGCAGTTCTTC	CASSETGTSDLGEQFF
TRBJ2-1	.	TRBV20-1	.	TGCAGTGCTACGTCTTTGAATGAGCAGTTCTTC	CSATSLNEQFF
TRBJ2-2	.	TRBV7-6	.	TGTGCCATCCAGAACACCGGGGAGCTGTTTTTT	CAIQNTGELFF
TRBJ1-1	.	TRBV7-8	.	TGTGCCAGCAGTAAGGGGGAGGGGACAGCTTTCTTT	CASSKGEGTAFF
TRBJ2-5	TRBD2	TRBV5-1	.	TGCGCCAGCAGCTCCGGGACTAGCGGGATTCCTTCCAGGGAGACCCAGTACTTC	CASSSGTSGIPSRETQYF
TRBJ1-5	.	TRBV2	.	TGTGCCAGCAGTGAAGGCGATCAGCCCCAGCATTTT	CASSEGDQPQHF
TRBJ2-1	TRBD1	TRBV5-1	.	TGCGCCAGCAGCTTGGGTCAGGGGGATTACAATGAGCAGTTCTTC	CASSLGQGDYNEQFF
TRBJ1-5	.	TRBV4-1	.	TGCGCCAGCAGCCAAGACCCTGGGGGGAGTAGCAATCAGCCCCAGCATTTT	CASSQDPGGSSNQPQHF
TRBJ2-5	.	TRBV9	.	TGTGCCAGCAGCCGGGTATCGGGCCAAGAGACCCAGTACTTC	CASSRVSGQETQYF
TRBJ2-1	.	TRBV6-6	.	TGTGCCAGCAGTCGAGAGACCCGACAGCACTACAATGAGCAGTTCTTC	CASSRETRQHYNEQFF
TRBJ1-5	.	TRBV5-1	.	TGCGCCAGCAGCCCCGGACAAGGAAATCAGCCCCAGCATTTT	CASSPGQGNQPQHF
TRBJ1-2	TRBD1	TRBV18	.	TGTGCCAGCTCACCTGGACAGGGGGACTATGGCTACACCTTC	CASSPGQGDYGYTF
TRBJ2-3	.	TRBV5-6	.	TGTGCCAGCAGCGCGGGGTTAAGGGGCAGCACCACAGATACGCAGTATTTT	CASSAGLRGSTTDTQYF
TRBJ2-1	TRBD2	TRBV7-9	.	TGTGCCAGCAGCTACTTTCGGGGACTAGGGGAGTTCTTC	CASSYFRGLGEFF
TRBJ1-2	TRBD1	TRBV5-1	.	TGCGCCAGCAGCTTGGAGAGGGACAGGGGAGGCTACACCTTC	CASSLERDRGGYTF
TRBJ2-1	TRBD2	TRBV19	.	TGTGCCAGTAACCCTCTGGGTAGCGGGGCGAATGAGCAGTTCTTC	CASNPLGSGANEQFF
TRBJ2-1	TRBD1	TRBV19	.	TGTGCCAGTGGGATGGCACCGGGACAGGGGATCAGCAGGTCCTCCTACAATGAGCAGTTCTTC	CASGMAPGQGISRSSYNEQFF
TRBJ1-4	.	TRBV15	.	TGTGCCACCAGCAGTAACGGGGAAAAACTGTTTTTT	CATSSNGEKLFF